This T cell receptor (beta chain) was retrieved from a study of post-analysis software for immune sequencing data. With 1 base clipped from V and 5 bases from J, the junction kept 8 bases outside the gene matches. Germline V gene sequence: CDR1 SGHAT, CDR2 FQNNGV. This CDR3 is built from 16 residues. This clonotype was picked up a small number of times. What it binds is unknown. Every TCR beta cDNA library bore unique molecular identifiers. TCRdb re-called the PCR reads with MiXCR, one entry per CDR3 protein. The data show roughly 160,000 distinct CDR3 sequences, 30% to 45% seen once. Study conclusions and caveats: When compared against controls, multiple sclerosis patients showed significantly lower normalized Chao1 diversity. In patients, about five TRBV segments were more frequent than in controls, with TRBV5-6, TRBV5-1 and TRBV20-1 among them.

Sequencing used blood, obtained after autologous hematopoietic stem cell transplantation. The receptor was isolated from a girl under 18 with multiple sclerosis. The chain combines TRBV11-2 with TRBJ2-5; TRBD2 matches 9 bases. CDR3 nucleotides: TGTGCCAGCAGCTTAGTTATAGCGGGAGAGGGGGAGACCCAGTACTTC. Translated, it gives CASSLVIAGEGETQYF.